This T cell receptor beta chain was found in a study of cytomegalovirus exposure and HLA in healthy donors. The V and J ends lost 6 bases and 5 bases, in that order; junction bases with no gene match: 3. The CDR3 runs 12 residues. Per germline, CDR1 MNHEY and CDR2 SVGAGI. In the case of this clone: Its specificity is not known.

A multiplex PCR was run with 60 Vbeta primers and 13 Jbeta primers. This table comes from immunoSEQ multiplex PCR, and its TCRdb copy is limited to in-frame clones, with some not included. The sample lists about 190,000 clones, 80% to 90% seen once, with about 1.8% in the top ten. Overall study results and limits: In a later analysis, across HLA loci, associated TCR counts were highest for DRB1, lowest for HLA-C.

Material: PBMCs. V is TRBV6-5 and J is TRBJ2-7; 8 nucleotides match TRBD1. The source of this sequence is a man aged 40-50 years in good health and CMV-seropositive. The CDR3 protein is CASRRTGHEQYF. In nucleotides, the CDR3 is TGTGCCAGCAGAAGGACAGGGCACGAGCAGTACTTC.